The following is a TCR beta chain sequence with its context. Sequenced by immunoSEQ multiplex PCR; TCRdb stores in-frame clones only, minus some. The table includes around 350,000 clones, about 91% detected once. With V trimmed by 7 bases and J by 3 bases, 12 bases remained unmatched. Germline V gene sequence: CDR1 MNHEY, CDR2 SVGAGI. This CDR3 contains 15 residues. This entry comes from a study of Ad26.COV2.S vaccination and SARS-CoV-2 variants. The chain uses TRBV6-5 and TRBJ2-7, with 7 positions matching TRBD1. This TCR derives from a human donor who had recovered from COVID-19. The starting material was peripheral blood, obtained after recovery from COVID-19. The CDR3 DNA is TGTGCCAGCACTGTTGGGTCAGGGGGTGGCTACGAGCAGTACTTC. Translated: CASTVGSGGGYEQYF.